This TCR beta chain was recovered during a study of blood T cell repertoires in COVID-19. The wider study: T cells, B-cell-depleted T cells, or PBMCs supplied cDNA or gDNA.

TCRdb keeps only in-frame clones here, not all; method: immunoSEQ multiplex PCR. The profile covers some 250,000 clones, with more than 70% appearing a single time and 9% to 15% taken by the ten largest. The CDR3 runs to 15 residues. In germline, CDR1 is MDHEN, CDR2 SYDVKM. Between the trimmed V and J ends, which lost 7 bases and 0 bases, there was a span of 15 bases. The V gene is TRBV28, the J gene TRBJ1-2, with D possibly TRBD1 on 5 matching bases. The sequencing input was peripheral blood. The TCR sequence derives from a man of 80 years or more with acute or convalescent COVID-19. CDR3 sequence (DNA): TGTGCCAGCACCCCCCCAGGGCCATCTAACTATGGCTACACCTTC. Protein product: CASTPPGPSNYGYTF.